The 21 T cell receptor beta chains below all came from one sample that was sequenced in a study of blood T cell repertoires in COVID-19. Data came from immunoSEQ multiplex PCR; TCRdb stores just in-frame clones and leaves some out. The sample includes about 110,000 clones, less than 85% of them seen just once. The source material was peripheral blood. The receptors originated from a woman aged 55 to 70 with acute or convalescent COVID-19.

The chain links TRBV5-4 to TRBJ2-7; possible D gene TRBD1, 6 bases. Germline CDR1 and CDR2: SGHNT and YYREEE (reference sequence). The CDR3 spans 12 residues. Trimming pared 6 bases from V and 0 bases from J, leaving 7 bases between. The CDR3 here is CASNRDSYEQYF. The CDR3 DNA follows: TGTGCCAGCAACAGGGACTCCTACGAGCAGTACTTC.

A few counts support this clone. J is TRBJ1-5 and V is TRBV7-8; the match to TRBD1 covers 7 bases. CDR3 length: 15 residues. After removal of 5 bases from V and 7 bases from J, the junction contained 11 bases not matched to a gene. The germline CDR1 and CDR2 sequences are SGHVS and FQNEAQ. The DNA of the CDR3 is TGTGCCAGCAGCCAGGGGGGAGGGGTCGGCCAGCCCCAGCATTTT. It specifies CASSQGGGVGQPQHF. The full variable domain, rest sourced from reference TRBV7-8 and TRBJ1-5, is GAGVSQSPRYKVAKRGQDVALRCDPISGHVSLFWYQQALGQGPEFLTYFQNEAQLDKSGLPSDRFFAERPEGSVSTLKIQRTQQEDSAVYLCASSQGGGVGQPQHFGDGTRLSIL.

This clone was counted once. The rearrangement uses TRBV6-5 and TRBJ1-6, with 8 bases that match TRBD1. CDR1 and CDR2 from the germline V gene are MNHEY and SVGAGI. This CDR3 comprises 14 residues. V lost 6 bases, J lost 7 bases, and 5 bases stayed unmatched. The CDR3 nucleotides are TGTGCCAGCAGCCTGACAGGGGACAATTCACCCCTCCACTTT. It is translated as CASSLTGDNSPLHF.

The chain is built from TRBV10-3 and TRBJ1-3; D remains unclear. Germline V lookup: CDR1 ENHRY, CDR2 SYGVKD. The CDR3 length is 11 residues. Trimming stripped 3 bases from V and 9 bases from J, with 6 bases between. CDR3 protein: CAISESGTIYF. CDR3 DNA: TGTGCCATCAGTGAAAGCGGCACCATATATTTT.

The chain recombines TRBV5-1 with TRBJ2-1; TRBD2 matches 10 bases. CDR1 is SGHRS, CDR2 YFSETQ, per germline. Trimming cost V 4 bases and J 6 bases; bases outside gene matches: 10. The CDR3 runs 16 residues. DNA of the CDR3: TGCGCCAGCAGCCCACCCGGTCTAGCGGGGGTCAATGAGCAGTTCTTC. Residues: CASSPPGLAGVNEQFF.

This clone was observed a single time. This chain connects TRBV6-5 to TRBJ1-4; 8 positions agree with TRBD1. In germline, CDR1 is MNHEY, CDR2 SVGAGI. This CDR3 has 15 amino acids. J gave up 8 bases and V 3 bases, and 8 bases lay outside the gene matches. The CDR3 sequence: CASSYSDRGKEKLFF. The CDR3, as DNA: TGTGCCAGCAGTTATTCCGACAGGGGCAAGGAAAAACTGTTTTTT.

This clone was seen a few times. The CDR3 spells CATSRSAYSNQPQHF. CDR3 nucleotide sequence: TGTGCCACCAGCAGGAGTGCATATAGCAATCAGCCCCAGCATTTT. V usage is TRBV15 and J usage is TRBJ1-5; D not certain. Germline lookup yields CDR1 LNHNV and CDR2 YYDKDF (reference sequence). This CDR3 comprises 15 residues. Between the trimmed V and J ends, which lost 3 bases and 0 bases, there was a span of 9 bases.

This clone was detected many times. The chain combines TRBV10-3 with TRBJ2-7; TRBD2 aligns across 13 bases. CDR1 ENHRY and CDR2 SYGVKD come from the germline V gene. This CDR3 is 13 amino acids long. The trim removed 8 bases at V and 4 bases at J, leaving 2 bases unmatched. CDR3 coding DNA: TGTGCCATCGGACTAGCGGGGGATTACGAGCAGTACTTC. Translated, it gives CAIGLAGDYEQYF.

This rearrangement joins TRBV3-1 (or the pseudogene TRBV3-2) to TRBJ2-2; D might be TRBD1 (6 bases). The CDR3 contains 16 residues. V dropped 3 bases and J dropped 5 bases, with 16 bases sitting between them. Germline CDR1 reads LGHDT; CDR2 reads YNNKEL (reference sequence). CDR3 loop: CASSHQYRVGTGELFF. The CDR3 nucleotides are TGTGCCAGCAGCCACCAGTACAGGGTTGGAACCGGGGAGCTGTTTTTT.

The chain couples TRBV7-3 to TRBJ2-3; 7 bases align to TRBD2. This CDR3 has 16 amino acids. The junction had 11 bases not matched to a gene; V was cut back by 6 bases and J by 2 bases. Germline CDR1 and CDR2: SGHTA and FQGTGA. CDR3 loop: CASSPTGTTYTDTQYF. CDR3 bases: TGTGCCAGCAGTCCTACCGGGACTACATACACAGATACGCAGTATTTT.

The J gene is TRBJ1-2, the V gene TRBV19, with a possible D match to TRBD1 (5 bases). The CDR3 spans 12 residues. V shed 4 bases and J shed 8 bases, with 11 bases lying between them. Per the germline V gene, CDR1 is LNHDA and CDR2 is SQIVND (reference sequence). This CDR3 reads CASSSRGSGYTF. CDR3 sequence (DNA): TGTGCCAGTAGTAGCCGGGGGAGCGGCTACACCTTC.

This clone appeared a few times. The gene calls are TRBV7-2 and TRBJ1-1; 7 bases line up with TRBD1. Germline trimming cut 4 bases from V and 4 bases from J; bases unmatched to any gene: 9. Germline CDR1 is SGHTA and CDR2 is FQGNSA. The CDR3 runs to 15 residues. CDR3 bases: TGTGCCAGCAGCTCCCGGGACAGACTTAGCACTGAAGCTTTCTTT. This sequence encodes CASSSRDRLSTEAFF.

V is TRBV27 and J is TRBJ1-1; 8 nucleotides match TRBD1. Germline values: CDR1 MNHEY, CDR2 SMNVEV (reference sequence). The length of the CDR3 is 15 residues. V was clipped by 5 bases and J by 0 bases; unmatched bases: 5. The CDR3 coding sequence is TGTGCCAGCAGTGACCGGGACAGGATGAACACTGAAGCTTTCTTT. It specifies CASSDRDRMNTEAFF.

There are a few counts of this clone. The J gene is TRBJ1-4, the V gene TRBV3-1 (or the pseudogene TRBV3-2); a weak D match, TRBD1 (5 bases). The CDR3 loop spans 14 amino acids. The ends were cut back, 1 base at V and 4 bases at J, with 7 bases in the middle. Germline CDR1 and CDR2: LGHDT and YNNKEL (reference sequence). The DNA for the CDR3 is TGTGCCAGCAGCCAAGGCCAGGGTAATGAAAAACTGTTTTTT. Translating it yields CASSQGQGNEKLFF.

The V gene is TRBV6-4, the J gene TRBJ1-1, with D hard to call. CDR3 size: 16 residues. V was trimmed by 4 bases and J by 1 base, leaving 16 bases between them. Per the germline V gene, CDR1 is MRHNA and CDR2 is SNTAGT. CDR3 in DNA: TGTGCCAGCAGTGTCACCGCGGCGGGGAGGAACACTGAAGCTTTCTTT. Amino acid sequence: CASSVTAAGRNTEAFF.

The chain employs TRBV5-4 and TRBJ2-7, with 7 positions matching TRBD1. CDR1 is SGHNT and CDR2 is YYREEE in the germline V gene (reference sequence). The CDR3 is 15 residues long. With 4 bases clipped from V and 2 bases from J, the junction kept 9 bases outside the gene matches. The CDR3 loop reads CASSLRDSPTYEQYF. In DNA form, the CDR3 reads TGTGCCAGCAGCCTCCGGGACAGTCCCACCTACGAGCAGTACTTC.

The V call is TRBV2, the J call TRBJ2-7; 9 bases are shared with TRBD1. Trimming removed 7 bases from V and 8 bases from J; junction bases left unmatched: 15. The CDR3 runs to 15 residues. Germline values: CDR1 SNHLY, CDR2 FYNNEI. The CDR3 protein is CASIPSLGQGHKQYF. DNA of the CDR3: TGTGCCAGCATACCCTCCCTGGGACAGGGTCACAAGCAGTACTTC.

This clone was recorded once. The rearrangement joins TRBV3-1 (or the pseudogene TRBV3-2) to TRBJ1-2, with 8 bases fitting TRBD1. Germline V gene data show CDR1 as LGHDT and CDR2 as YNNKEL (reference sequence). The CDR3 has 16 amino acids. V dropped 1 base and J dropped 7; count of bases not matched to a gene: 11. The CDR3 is CASSQGEGQGRGGYTF. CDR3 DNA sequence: TGTGCCAGCAGCCAAGGGGAAGGACAGGGTCGCGGTGGCTACACCTTC.

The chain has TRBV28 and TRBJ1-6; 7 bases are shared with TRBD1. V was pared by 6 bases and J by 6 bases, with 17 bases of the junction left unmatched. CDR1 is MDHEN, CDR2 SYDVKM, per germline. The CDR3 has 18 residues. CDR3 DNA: TGTGCCAGCAGCCGAATTATGCGTGGAGCAGGGGGTAATTCACCCCTCCACTTT. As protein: CASSRIMRGAGGNSPLHF.

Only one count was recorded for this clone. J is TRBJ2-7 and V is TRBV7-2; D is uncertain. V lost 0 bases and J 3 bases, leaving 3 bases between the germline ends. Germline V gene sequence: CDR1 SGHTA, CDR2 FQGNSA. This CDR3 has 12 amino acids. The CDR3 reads CASSLAHYEQYF. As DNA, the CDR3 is TGTGCCAGCAGCTTAGCTCACTACGAGCAGTACTTC.

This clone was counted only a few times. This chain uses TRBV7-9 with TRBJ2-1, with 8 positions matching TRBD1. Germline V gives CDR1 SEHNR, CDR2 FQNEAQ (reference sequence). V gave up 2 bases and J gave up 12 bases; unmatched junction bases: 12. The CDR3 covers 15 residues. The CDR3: CASSLQGATEHRQFF. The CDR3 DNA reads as TGTGCCAGCAGCTTACAGGGGGCCACTGAGCATAGGCAGTTCTTC.